What follows are 31 T cell receptor beta chains derived from one specimen sequenced in a study of blood T cell repertoires in COVID-19. Clones were read by immunoSEQ multiplex PCR, and TCRdb kept only the in-frame ones, dropping some. The top ten clones hold around 4% of a sample with 100,000 or so clones, about 81% of them seen once. The sample was peripheral blood. Receptor source: a man aged 60-69 years with acute or convalescent COVID-19.

CDR3 sequence reads: CASSLDKGHPYEQYV. CDR3 sequence (DNA): TGTGCCAGCAGTTTGGATAAAGGACATCCCTACGAGCAGTACGTC. This chain links TRBV6-5 with TRBJ2-7, with TRBD1 as a possible D gene (5 bases). CDR3 length: 15 amino acids. Trimming removed 4 bases from V and 2 bases from J, with 15 bases in between. Germline values: CDR1 MNHEY, CDR2 SVGAGI.

The chain couples TRBV19 to TRBJ2-1; 9 bases fit TRBD2. V dropped 5 bases and J dropped 4; count of bases not matched to a gene: 12. This CDR3 comprises 17 residues. Germline CDR1 and CDR2: LNHDA and SQIVND (reference sequence). CDR3 coding DNA: TGTGCCAGTAGTCCACGGACTAGCGCACTTACATACAATGAGCAGTTCTTC. Translated: CASSPRTSALTYNEQFF. The variable domain in full, completed from reference TRBV19 and TRBJ2-1, reads DGGITQSPKYLFRKEGQNVTLSCEQNLNHDAMYWYRQDPGQGLRLIYYSQIVNDFQKGDIAEGYSVSREKKESFPLTVTSAQKNPTAFYLCASSPRTSALTYNEQFFGPGTRLTVL.

V gene TRBV5-5 combines with J gene TRBJ1-5; the D is unclear. This CDR3 is built from 12 residues. V was clipped by 2 bases and J by 4 bases, with 4 bases between them. Germline V CDR1 and CDR2: SGHKS, YYEKEE (reference sequence). The CDR3 loop reads CASSFVNQPQHF. DNA of the CDR3: TGTGCCAGCAGCTTCGTAAATCAGCCCCAGCATTTT.

This rearrangement joins TRBV7-3 to TRBJ1-1; D not certain. The CDR3 has 14 residues. Trimming removed 5 bases at V and 5 bases at J, with 15 bases between. CDR1 and CDR2 from the germline V gene are SGHTA and FQGTGA. The CDR3 reads CASSPRGLGTEAFF. CDR3 coding DNA: TGTGCCAGCAGCCCACGAGGGCTGGGGACTGAAGCTTTCTTT.

This clone was counted a few times. The chain couples TRBV18 to TRBJ1-1; D not resolved. This CDR3 has 14 amino acids. Germline loops: CDR1 KGHSH, CDR2 LQKENI. V shed 3 bases and J shed 5 bases, with 13 bases lying between them. The CDR3 nucleotides are TGTGCCAGCTCACCCGAGGGTCGGGGAACTGAAGCTTTCTTT. Its translation: CASSPEGRGTEAFF.

V usage is TRBV25-1 and J usage is TRBJ2-7, with a weak D call TRBD2 (5 bases). This CDR3 is 16 amino acids long. Germline CDR1 is MGHDK and CDR2 is SYGVNS. The V and J ends lost 6 bases and 3 bases respectively, with 21 bases between them. In DNA form, the CDR3 reads TGTGCCAGCAGGAGTGAGACTTCATCCCGGGACTACGAGCAGTACTTC. Translation: CASRSETSSRDYEQYF.

The chain joins TRBV19 to TRBJ2-5; 7 positions agree with TRBD1. The germline V gene has CDR1 LNHDA and CDR2 SQIVND (reference sequence). The CDR3 length is 15 residues. V lost 4 bases to trimming and J lost 5 bases; unmatched junction nucleotides: 10. This chain's CDR3 is CASSTTQGMTETQYF. The CDR3, as DNA: TGTGCCAGTAGTACCACACAGGGGATGACGGAGACCCAGTACTTC.

The CDR3 DNA is TGTGCCAGCAGTTACGGGACAGCCTACACTGAAGCTTTCTTT. It codes for CASSYGTAYTEAFF. V is TRBV6-5 and J is TRBJ1-1; 7 positions agree with TRBD1. The CDR3 length is 14 residues. Per germline, CDR1 MNHEY and CDR2 SVGAGI. J was trimmed by 3 bases and V by 2 bases; bases with no gene match: 3.

CDR3 protein: CASSPIPTGTESYTF. The CDR3 DNA sequence: TGTGCCAGCAGCCCAATACCTACTGGGACAGAGAGCTACACCTTC. The rearrangement uses TRBV11-3 and TRBJ1-2, with 7 bases identical to TRBD1. Germline CDR1 SGHNT, CDR2 YENEEA. V was clipped by 5 bases and J by 9 bases; unmatched bases: 15. The CDR3 runs 15 residues.

This sequence joins TRBV30 and TRBJ1-5; D call uncertain. The germline V and J ends were trimmed by 2 bases and 5 bases, with 10 bases remaining between them. CDR3 size: 13 residues. Per the germline V gene, CDR1 is GTSNPN and CDR2 is SVGIG (reference sequence). The CDR3 loop is CAWSFREDQPQHF. The DNA for the CDR3 is TGTGCCTGGAGTTTTCGGGAAGATCAGCCCCAGCATTTT.

This clone was recorded once. The chain joins TRBV6-5 to TRBJ2-3, with 10 positions matching TRBD1. The CDR3 totals 14 residues. The V gene's germline CDR1 is MNHEY and CDR2 SVGAGI. V dropped 8 bases and J dropped 2; count of bases not matched to a gene: 4. CDR3 sequence (DNA): TGTGCCAGCGAGGACAGGGGGAACACAGATACGCAGTATTTT. Translating it yields CASEDRGNTDTQYF.

The CDR3 spells CASSRGTGADTQYF. In DNA form, the CDR3 reads TGTGCCAGCAGTAGGGGGACAGGGGCAGATACGCAGTATTTT. This rearrangement joins TRBV2 to TRBJ2-3, with 10 bases identical to TRBD1. The junction had 3 bases not matched to a gene; V was cut back by 5 bases and J by 4 bases. Germline CDR1 SNHLY, CDR2 FYNNEI. This CDR3 has 14 residues.

The rearrangement links TRBV9 to TRBJ1-1; D is unclear. V dropped 0 bases and J dropped 1 base, with 7 bases sitting between them. The CDR3 is made up of 14 amino acids. Germline CDR1 and CDR2: SGDLS and YYNGEE. The chain's CDR3 is CASSVGSENTEAFF. As DNA, the CDR3 is TGTGCCAGCAGCGTAGGTTCAGAGAACACTGAAGCTTTCTTT.

The gene calls are TRBV7-2 and TRBJ2-1; TRBD2 aligns across 8 bases. Germline CDR1 reads SGHTA; CDR2 reads FQGNSA. Trimming took 6 bases from V and 6 from J; bases not matched to a gene: 16. CDR3 length: 17 residues. CDR3 DNA: TGTGCCAGCAGGTCATTCGTCGGGCTAGCGGGCCTCAATGAGCAGTTCTTC. It is translated as CASRSFVGLAGLNEQFF.

CDR3 residues: CASSIPQGAKSPLHF. The CDR3 DNA follows: TGTGCCAGTAGTATACCACAGGGGGCAAAATCACCCCTCCACTTT. The V gene is TRBV19, the J gene TRBJ1-6; 9 nucleotides line up with TRBD1. Germline lookup yields CDR1 LNHDA and CDR2 SQIVND (reference sequence). Trimming took 2 bases from V and 10 from J; bases not matched to a gene: 6. The length of the CDR3 is 15 residues.

The chain uses TRBV6-5 and TRBJ1-2, with 8 bases that match TRBD1. J was trimmed by 2 bases and V by 8 bases; bases with no gene match: 10. Looked up from germline, CDR1 is MNHEY and CDR2 is SVGAGI. This CDR3 comprises 15 residues. CDR3 amino acids: CASAPGTGGNYGYTF. For the CDR3, the DNA is TGTGCCAGCGCTCCCGGGACAGGCGGCAACTATGGCTACACCTTC.

This clone occurred a few times. This chain connects TRBV9 to TRBJ2-1; 15 bases line up with TRBD2. There are 20 residues in the CDR3. Per the germline V gene, CDR1 is SGDLS and CDR2 is YYNGEE. Trimming at V came to 4 bases and at J to 5 bases, leaving 16 bases not matched to a gene. The CDR3 is CASSPPPGLAGGSFHNEQFF. CDR3 in DNA: TGTGCCAGCAGCCCTCCCCCCGGACTAGCGGGAGGGTCCTTCCACAATGAGCAGTTCTTC.

The V gene is TRBV9, the J gene TRBJ2-1; D perhaps matches TRBD2 (7 bases). CDR3 length: 15 residues. Germline V gene lookup returns CDR1 SGDLS and CDR2 YYNGEE. The V end was cut by 7 bases, the J end by 6 bases, with 20 bases between. The CDR3 nucleotides read TGTGCCAGCTCCGAGGGGGGGGCAAAGCCCAATGAGCAGTTCTTC. It codes for CASSEGGAKPNEQFF.

V is TRBV6-5 and J is TRBJ2-7; TRBD1 matches at 11 bases. V was clipped by 8 bases and J by 2 bases; unmatched bases: 2. The CDR3 is made up of 13 amino acids. The germline CDR1 and CDR2 sequences are MNHEY and SVGAGI. This CDR3 is CASGQGATYEQYV. The CDR3 nucleotides read TGTGCCAGCGGACAGGGGGCTACCTACGAGCAGTACGTC.

CDR3 loop: CASSPREDTQYF. The CDR3 nucleotides read TGTGCCAGCAGCCCAAGGGAGGATACGCAGTATTTT. The chain recombines TRBV3-1 (or the pseudogene TRBV3-2) with TRBJ2-3; maybe TRBD2 (5 bases). CDR1 and CDR2 from the germline V gene are LGHDT and YNNKEL (reference sequence). Trimming cost V 4 bases and J 6 bases, with 8 bases left between them. The CDR3 consists of 12 residues.

The V gene is TRBV12-5, the J gene TRBJ2-1; D may be TRBD1 (6 bases). Trimming cost V 2 bases and J 0 bases, with 11 bases left between them. This CDR3 has 16 amino acids. Germline V gene sequence: CDR1 LGHNT, CDR2 FRNRAP. CDR3 loop: CASGLREDSSYNEQFF. In nucleotides, the CDR3 is TGTGCTAGTGGTTTGAGAGAGGACAGCTCCTACAATGAGCAGTTCTTC.

CDR3 coding DNA: TGTGCCAGCAGCCGTTTGGACAGGGGAAGGGGCTACACCTTC. Its translation is CASSRLDRGRGYTF. The V gene is TRBV7-8, the J gene TRBJ1-2; 9 bases line up with TRBD1. Germline assignment: CDR1 SGHVS and CDR2 FQNEAQ. The CDR3 extends over 14 amino acids. Losses at the gene ends were 5 bases for V and 8 bases for J; bases not matched to a gene: 9.

The gene calls are TRBV19 and TRBJ1-2; 11 bases fit TRBD1. Germline V lookup: CDR1 LNHDA, CDR2 SQIVND (reference sequence). V was pared by 6 bases and J by 4 bases, with 13 bases of the junction left unmatched. The CDR3 has 17 amino acids. In DNA form, the CDR3 reads TGTGCCAGTAGCAGGACAGGGGGCCTAATCGCCCCCTATGGCTACACCTTC. Its translation: CASSRTGGLIAPYGYTF. Variable domain in full (rest from reference TRBV19 and TRBJ1-2): DGGITQSPKYLFRKEGQNVTLSCEQNLNHDAMYWYRQDPGQGLRLIYYSQIVNDFQKGDIAEGYSVSREKKESFPLTVTSAQKNPTAFYLCASSRTGGLIAPYGYTFGSGTRLTVV.

This sequence joins TRBV10-3 and TRBJ2-3; TRBD2 matches 10 bases. The CDR3 has 17 amino acids. With V trimmed by 1 base and J by 3 bases, 7 bases remained unmatched. CDR1 and CDR2 (germline): ENHRY, SYGVKD. CDR3: CAISEFLAGDGTDTQYF. In DNA, the CDR3 is TGTGCCATCAGTGAGTTTCTAGCGGGAGACGGGACAGATACGCAGTATTTT.

This clone has just one count. The chain employs TRBV12-3 or TRBV12-4 and TRBJ1-1; D possibly corresponds to TRBD1 (6 bases). With 6 bases removed from V and 10 bases from J, the gap between germline ends came to 12 bases. This CDR3 is 11 amino acids long. CDR3 loop: CASSPSGAAFF. CDR3 coding DNA: TGTGCCAGCAGCCCCTCAGGGGCAGCTTTCTTT.

The genes are TRBV5-8 and TRBJ2-7, with TRBD1 matching over 8 bases. CDR1 and CDR2 from the germline V gene are SGHTS and YDEGEE. This CDR3 is built from 18 residues. The J segment lost 1 base and the V segment lost 3 bases, leaving 15 bases of the junction unmatched. This chain's CDR3 is CASSSQRNNRGKSYEQYF. In DNA form, the CDR3 reads TGTGCCAGCAGCTCGCAGAGAAACAACAGGGGGAAGTCCTACGAGCAGTACTTC.

The table lists this clone with a few counts. CDR3 protein: CAWRLGAGLSNQPQHF. CDR3 coding DNA: TGTGCCTGGAGGCTAGGAGCGGGGCTCAGCAATCAGCCCCAGCATTTT. The chain uses TRBV30 and TRBJ1-5; TRBD1 is a possible D gene (5 bases). The germline V gene encodes CDR1 GTSNPN and CDR2 SVGIG (reference sequence). The CDR3 is made up of 16 amino acids. V lost 3 bases to trimming and J lost 1 base, with 16 bases between them.

CDR3 bases: TGTGCTAGTGGTTTGAGCATCGGACCCCTCCACTTT. Its protein product is CASGLSIGPLHF. The chain links TRBV12-5 to TRBJ1-6; D is undetermined. Germline CDR1 LGHNT, CDR2 FRNRAP. Trimming took off 2 bases at V and 12 bases at J, with 8 bases between the two ends. The length of the CDR3 is 12 residues.

The genes are TRBV4-1 and TRBJ2-7; 13 bases match TRBD2. The junction had 12 bases not matched to a gene; V was cut back by 7 bases and J by 0 bases. Germline lookup yields CDR1 MGHRA and CDR2 YSYEKL. The CDR3 spans 18 residues. CDR3 protein: CASNSPYRTSGSSYEQYV. CDR3 nucleotides: TGCGCCAGCAACTCCCCTTACCGGACTAGCGGGAGCTCCTACGAGCAGTACGTC.

The genes are TRBV28 and TRBJ1-1; 8 nucleotides align to TRBD1. Germline V gene lookup returns CDR1 MDHEN and CDR2 SYDVKM. J gave up 6 bases and V 3 bases, and 9 bases lay outside the gene matches. CDR3 length equals 15 residues. CDR3 in DNA: TGTGCCAGCAGTTTTCCGACAGGGGCGGGTGCTGAAGCTTTCTTT. It encodes CASSFPTGAGAEAFF.

The chain joins TRBV6-1 to TRBJ1-5; D possibly corresponds to TRBD1 (6 bases). CDR3 length: 15 amino acids. V was cut by 2 bases and J by 2 bases, with 10 bases left in between. CDR1 and CDR2 (germline): MNHNS, SASEGT. The CDR3, as DNA: TGTGCCAGCAGTGAAACAGGGCCCGGCAATCAGCCCCAGCATTTT. This gives the protein CASSETGPGNQPQHF.